This T cell receptor beta chain emerged from a study of blood T cell repertoires in COVID-19 (TCRdb year 2020). A note on the overall study: Samples covering the acute and convalescent phases of COVID-19 were provided by collaborators in the United States, Italy and Spain. The prospective study material was composed of cDNA or gDNA derived from T cells, B-cell-depleted T cells, or PBMCs. The dataset comprised deeply sampled blood TCRbeta repertoires from subjects exposed to, actively infected with, or recovered from COVID-19. The repertoires were released in a freely available public database meant as a resource for research on the immune response to SARS-CoV-2. Samples came from the ongoing ImmuneRACE study (first 160 participants) plus 1,254 subjects from 6 global collaborators. Nearly every sample came with metadata listing a de-identified subject ID, COVID-19 status, age in years and sex. Where available, HLA class I and class II types were obtained from metadata supplied by the sample provider rather than from assay-based typing. The paper's findings and limits, for the study overall: The quantity of clinical and demographic metadata differed by source and by participant and was supplied without curation.

The CDR3 holds 11 amino acids from the cysteine to the phenylalanine. Kept here is only the CDR3 DNA, which spans 33 bases and is read in frame from base 1. From a lookup of the germline V gene, CDR1 and CDR2 are SNHLY and FYNNEI. In regard to this clone: It lacks a known antigen. The junction differs from germline at one of its ends, possibly a read error.

TCRbeta CDR3 regions were amplified from genomic DNA by means of the immunoSEQ Assay, a bias-controlled multiplex PCR. In the source study's methods: Within the assay, amplification of reference gene primers was used to estimate how many nucleated cells each sample contained. To quantify the absolute abundance of each unique TCRbeta CDR3 rearrangement, sequence reads were collapsed and filtered. For each sample, productive Simpson clonality was calculated by taking the square root of Simpson's diversity index across productive rearrangements. Drawn from immuneACCESS, this table holds only the in-frame rearrangements with V and J called that TCRdb kept. Clones are partly lost; checked studies trace under half to an unresolved V gene and leave the rest unexplained. For V, J and clone size, that table is used; D and trimming come from the DNA. The sample contains some 260,000 clones, around nine tenths of them found a single time. The biggest ten clones account for around 10% of the sample.

Enrolling through a virtual design, the prospective study's participants ranged in age from about 18 to 89 years and lived across 20 to 25 United States geographic areas. To assign participants to cohorts, the prospective study relied on clinical history that participants themselves reported in a screening survey and a study questionnaire. Recovered participants in ImmuneRACE Cohort 3 were defined by two consecutive negative NP/OP PCR tests, clearance by a healthcare professional, or resolution of symptoms. In the prospective study, mobile phlebotomists collected whole blood, serum and a nasopharyngeal or oropharyngeal swab from each participant. Additional blood draws and questionnaires over an approximately 2-month period could optionally be provided by prospective study participants. Before DNA extraction, blood samples from the prospective study were shipped at room temperature or frozen.

Sequencing was performed on PBMCs or T cells enriched from blood (not recorded which). The TCR sequence derives from a man aged 35-49 years who had recovered from COVID-19. The chain is made from TRBV2 and TRBJ1-5; a weak D assignment points to TRBD1 (6 bases agree). The nucleotide sequence is given as TGTGCCAGCAGTGGCGACAGGCTTTTTGACTTT. Its translation reads: CASSGDRLFDF.